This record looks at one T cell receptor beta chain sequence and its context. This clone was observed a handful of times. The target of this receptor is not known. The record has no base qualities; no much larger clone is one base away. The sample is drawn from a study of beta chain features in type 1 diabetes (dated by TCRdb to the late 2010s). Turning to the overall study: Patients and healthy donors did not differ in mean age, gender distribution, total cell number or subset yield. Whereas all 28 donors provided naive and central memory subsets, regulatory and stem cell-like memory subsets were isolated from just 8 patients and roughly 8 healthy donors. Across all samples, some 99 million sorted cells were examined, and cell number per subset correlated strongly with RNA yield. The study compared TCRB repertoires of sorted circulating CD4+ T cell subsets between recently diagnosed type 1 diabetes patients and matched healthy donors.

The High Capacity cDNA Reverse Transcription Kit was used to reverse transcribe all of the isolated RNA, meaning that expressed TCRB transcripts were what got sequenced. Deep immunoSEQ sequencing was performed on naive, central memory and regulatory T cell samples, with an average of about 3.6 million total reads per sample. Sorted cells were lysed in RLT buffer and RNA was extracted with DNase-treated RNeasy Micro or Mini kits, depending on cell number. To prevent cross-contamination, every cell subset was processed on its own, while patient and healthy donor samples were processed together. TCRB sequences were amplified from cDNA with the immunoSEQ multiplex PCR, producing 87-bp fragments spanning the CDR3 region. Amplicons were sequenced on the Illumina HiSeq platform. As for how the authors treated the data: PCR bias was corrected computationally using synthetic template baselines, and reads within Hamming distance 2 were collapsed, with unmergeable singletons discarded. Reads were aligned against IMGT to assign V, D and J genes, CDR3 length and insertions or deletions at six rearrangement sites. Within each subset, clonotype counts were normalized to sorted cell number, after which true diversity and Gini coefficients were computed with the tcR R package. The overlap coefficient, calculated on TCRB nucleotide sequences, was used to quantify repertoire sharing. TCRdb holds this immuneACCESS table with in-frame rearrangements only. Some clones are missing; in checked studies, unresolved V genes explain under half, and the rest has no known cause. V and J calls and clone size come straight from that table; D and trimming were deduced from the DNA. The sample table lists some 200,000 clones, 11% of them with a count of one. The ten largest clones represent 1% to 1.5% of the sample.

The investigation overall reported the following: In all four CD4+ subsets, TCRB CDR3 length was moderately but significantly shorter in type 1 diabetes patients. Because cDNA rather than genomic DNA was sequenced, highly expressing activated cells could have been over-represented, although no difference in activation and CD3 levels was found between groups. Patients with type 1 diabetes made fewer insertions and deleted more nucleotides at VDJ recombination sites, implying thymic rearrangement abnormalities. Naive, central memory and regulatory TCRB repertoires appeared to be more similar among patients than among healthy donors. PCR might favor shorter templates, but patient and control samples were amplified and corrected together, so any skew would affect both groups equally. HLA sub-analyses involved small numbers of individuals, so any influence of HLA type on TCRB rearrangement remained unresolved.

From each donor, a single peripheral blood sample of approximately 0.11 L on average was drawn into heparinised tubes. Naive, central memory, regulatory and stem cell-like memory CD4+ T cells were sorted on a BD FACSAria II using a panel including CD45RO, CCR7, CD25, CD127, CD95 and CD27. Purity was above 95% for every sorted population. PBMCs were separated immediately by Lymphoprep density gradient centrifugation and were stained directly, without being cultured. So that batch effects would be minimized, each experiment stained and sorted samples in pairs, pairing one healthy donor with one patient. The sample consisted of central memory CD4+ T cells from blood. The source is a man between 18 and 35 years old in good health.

The sequenced DNA is TGTGCCAGCAGCCCGGACCGGAGGGGCTACGAGCAGTACTTC. Its product reads: CASSPDRRGYEQYF. The V and J genes are TRBV7-2 and TRBJ2-7; a tentative D call is TRBD2 (6 bases match). V is clipped by 5 bases and J by 3 bases, and the sequence between their germline boundaries is 14 bases long. The germline V gene supplies CDR1 SGHTA and CDR2 FQGNSA. The CDR3, from cysteine to phenylalanine, totals 14 residues. The kept DNA is CDR3 alone, 42 bases in frame from the first base.